This paragraph reports one T cell receptor (beta chain). Clones were read by immunoSEQ multiplex PCR, and TCRdb kept only the in-frame ones, dropping some. The table lists 11,000 to 15,000 clones, over 70% of them singletons. These data are taken from a study of technical replicates of blood from several donors. CDR3 length: 15 residues. Germline lookup yields CDR1 SGHRS and CDR2 YFSETQ. Losses at the gene ends were 4 bases for V and 9 bases for J; bases not matched to a gene: 7. This clonotype originated in a human donor in good health. The gene calls are TRBV5-1 and TRBJ2-2; the match to TRBD2 covers 12 bases. The sequenced sample was PBMCs. The CDR3 DNA sequence: TGCGCCAGCAGCGCCCGACTAGCGGGGGAGCGGGAGCTGTTTTTT. The encoded protein is CASSARLAGERELFF.